Listed below are T cell receptor beta chains from one sample, sequenced in a study of T cell repertoires in cytomegalovirus infection. For these receptors, no antigen is known. A single record per CDR3 protein comes from TCRdb applying MiXCR to the reads. Among under 500,000 distinct CDR3 sequences listed, 40% to 50% were seen once. The sample in question was cultured PBMCs, obtained from culture after CMV antigen stimulation. The receptors derive from a human donor in good health (CMV status not recorded). Some clones in this sample may be carry-over from other donors' samples. CDR3s include the opening cysteine and the closing phenylalanine or tryptophan. D genes are given only for firm matches. The size of a clone is reported for some rows only, either as once, few or many, or as a class for expanded clones.

j_call d_call v_call clone_size cdr3_length cdr3_nt cdr3_aa
TRBJ1-2 . TRBV19 few 13 TGTGCCAGTAAGGAAAGACATAACTATGGCTACACCTTC CASKERHNYGYTF
TRBJ2-2 TRBD2 TRBV6-2/TRBV6-3 . 18 TGTGCCAGCAGTTACTCGACTAGCGGGGGAGAGAACACCGGGGAGCTGTTTTTT CASSYSTSGGENTGELFF
TRBJ1-6 . TRBV6-6 . 15 TGTGCCAGCAGTTACGTTTTAATTGGAAATTCACCCCTCCACTTT CASSYVLIGNSPLHF
TRBJ1-5 TRBD1 TRBV28 . 14 TGTGCCAGACCGGACAGGGAGGGGGATCAGCCCCAGCATTTT CARPDREGDQPQHF
TRBJ2-3 . TRBV4-3 . 17 TGCGCCAGCAGCCCCTGGTGGGGGGCCATCGGCACAGATACGCAGTATTTT CASSPWWGAIGTDTQYF
TRBJ2-5 . TRBV19 . 15 TGTGCCAGTAGCAACAGGCCCAGTAGGGGAGAGACCCAGTACTTC CASSNRPSRGETQYF
TRBJ1-2 TRBD1 TRBV6-2/TRBV6-3 . 16 TGTGCCAGCAGGTCAGACCGGGACAGGGCGGACTATGGCTACACCTTC CASRSDRDRADYGYTF
TRBJ2-5 . TRBV7-2 . 11 TGTGCCAGCAGCAAGACGGATATCCAGTACTTC CASSKTDIQYF
TRBJ1-1 . TRBV6-1 . 13 TGTGCCAGCACTAGACTCCAGGGTACTGAAGCTTTCTTT CASTRLQGTEAFF
TRBJ1-6 . TRBV6-2/TRBV6-3 . 14 TGTGCCAGCACCCCGAGGCAGGGTATTTCACCCCTCCACTTT CASTPRQGISPLHF
TRBJ2-1 TRBD2 TRBV4-1 . 17 TGCGCCAGCAGCCAACATCGACTAGCGGGGAGCTACAATGAGCAGTTCTTC CASSQHRLAGSYNEQFF
TRBJ2-7 TRBD2 TRBV11-2 . 15 TGTGCCAGCAGCCTATCTAGCGGGGCCCCCTACGAGCAGTACTTC CASSLSSGAPYEQYF
TRBJ1-6 . TRBV7-6 few 14 TGTGCCAGCAGCCCTGAGGTATATAATTCACCCCTCCACTTT CASSPEVYNSPLHF
TRBJ2-7 . TRBV6-1 many 15 TGTGCCAGCAGTGATATTCGGACAGCTTCCTACGAGCAGTACTTC CASSDIRTASYEQYF
TRBJ2-1 . TRBV20-1 few 13 TGCAGTGCTAGTCGATCGGGGCTCGATGAGCAGTTCTTC CSASRSGLDEQFF
TRBJ2-1 . TRBV11-2 . 15 TGTGCCAGCAGCTTCGAAACCGTTGAGAGTGGAAAGCAGTTCTTC CASSFETVESGKQFF
TRBJ1-6 . TRBV6-6 . 15 TGTGCCAGCAGTTACACAGCGGACAGTGATTCACCCCTCCACTTT CASSYTADSDSPLHF
TRBJ2-1 TRBD2 TRBV4-3 . 17 TGCGCCAGCAGCCAAGAAGGACTAGCTTTAACCTACAATGAGCAGTTCTTC CASSQEGLALTYNEQFF
TRBJ2-3 . TRBV12-3/TRBV12-4 . 15 TGTGCCAGCAGCTCGGACCGCACCGGGGGAGATACGCAGTATTTT CASSSDRTGGDTQYF
TRBJ2-1 TRBD2 TRBV20-1 . 18 TGCAGTGCTAGGTCGGTAGCGGGGGGCCTTAGCTCCTACAATGAGCAGTTCTTC CSARSVAGGLSSYNEQFF
TRBJ1-5 . TRBV7-2 . 15 TGTGCCAGCAGCTTAGATGGCCAGTTCAATCAGCCCCAGCATTTT CASSLDGQFNQPQHF
TRBJ2-3 TRBD1 TRBV2 few 15 TGTGCCAGCAGTGGGACAGGGGGATATGCAGATACGCAGTATTTT CASSGTGGYADTQYF
TRBJ1-1 . TRBV6-2/TRBV6-3 . 16 TGTGCCAGCAGTCCCGTGGGGGCCGCAATGAACACTGAAGCTTTCTTT CASSPVGAAMNTEAFF
TRBJ2-7 . TRBV28 once 16 TGTGCCAGCAGTTTGTCGGCACCCCGGATTTCCTACGAGCAGTACTTC CASSLSAPRISYEQYF
TRBJ2-1 . TRBV9 few 15 TGTGCCAGCAGCGTTGTCCCTACTCCATCCAATGAGCAGTTCTTC CASSVVPTPSNEQFF
TRBJ1-2 . TRBV7-2 many 14 TGTGCCAGCAACTTGAGGACGGCGTTGAGTGGCTACACCTTC CASNLRTALSGYTF
TRBJ2-1 . TRBV29-1 few 12 TGCAGCGCATCCAGGGGGGGCGATGAGCAGTTCTTC CSASRGGDEQFF
TRBJ1-1 TRBD1 TRBV6-2/TRBV6-3 . 13 TGTGCCAGCAGACAGGGGGCAGGGTTGAAAGCTTTCTTT CASRQGAGLKAFF
TRBJ2-2 TRBD2 TRBV7-2 . 16 TGTGCCAGCAGCTTAGCTGGCGGCGGGGGGGCTACAGAGCTGTTTTTT CASSLAGGGGATELFF
TRBJ2-7 TRBD2 TRBV7-2 few 15 TGTGCCAGCAGACCAGCGGGAGGGCCAATCTACGAGCAGTACTTC CASRPAGGPIYEQYF
TRBJ2-5 . TRBV7-2 . 15 TGTGCCAGCAGCTTAGGGGCAGGGGAGCAAGAGACCCAGTACTTC CASSLGAGEQETQYF
TRBJ2-7 . TRBV6-2/TRBV6-3 . 14 TGTGCCAGCAGTTACGGTGGCGGGGCCTACGAGCAGTACTTC CASSYGGGAYEQYF